One and the same sample provided the 17 T cell receptor beta chains below, sequenced in a study of T cell changes during pregnancy in multiple sclerosis (dated 2019 in TCRdb). Receptor amplification or capture employed the immunoSEQ multiplex PCR assay. In TCRdb, the immuneACCESS table is reduced to in-frame sequences with V and J assigned. These tables do not hold every clone; where another copy was compared, an unresolved V gene accounts for under half, and the others remain unexplained. The sample table contains roughly 38,000 clones; only one count was recorded for 92% of them. The ten largest clones represent approximately 26% of the sample. The sample in question was CD8+ T cells from peripheral blood mononuclear cells, obtained before pregnancy. The origin of the receptors is a female donor with multiple sclerosis, enrolled in a pregnancy study.

This clone showed up just once. This chain connects TRBV4-1 to TRBJ2-5; TRBD2 agrees at 8 bases. The germline gives CDR1 MGHRA, CDR2 YSYEKL. With V trimmed by 1 base and J by 1 base, 5 bases remained unmatched. This CDR3 is 16 amino acids long. CDR3 in amino acids: CASSQVGGGTQETQYF. CDR3 nucleotides: TGCGCCAGCAGCCAAGTGGGCGGGGGGACCCAAGAGACCCAGTACTTC.

V usage is TRBV27 and J usage is TRBJ1-4; D call uncertain. CDR1 and CDR2 (germline): MNHEY, SMNVEV (reference sequence). With 2 bases removed from V and 3 bases from J, the gap between germline ends came to 13 bases. CDR3 size: 16 residues. CDR3 sequence reads: CASSLSGPGANEKLFF. Here the CDR3 DNA reads TGTGCCAGCAGTTTAAGCGGCCCCGGGGCTAATGAAAAACTGTTTTTT.

The genes are TRBV27 and TRBJ2-7, with D tentatively TRBD2 (5 bases). There are 14 residues in the CDR3. Germline-derived CDR1 and CDR2 are MNHEY and SMNVEV (reference sequence). V lost 2 bases and J lost 3, with 11 bases in between. CDR3: CASSLGGSIYEQYF. The CDR3 DNA sequence: TGTGCCAGCAGTTTAGGTGGGAGCATCTACGAGCAGTACTTC.

This clone showed up just a few times. The genes are TRBV2 and TRBJ1-6; no definite D call. CDR3 length: 13 amino acids. Germline loops: CDR1 SNHLY, CDR2 FYNNEI. Deletions cut 5 bases from V and 10 bases from J, with 12 bases between. DNA for the CDR3: TGTGCCAGCAGTCTGGAACGGGTGTCACCCCTCCACTTT. Translation: CASSLERVSPLHF.

The V gene is TRBV7-9, the J gene TRBJ2-1; D unclear. V lost 2 bases to trimming and J lost 8 bases, with 10 bases between them. Germline-derived CDR1 and CDR2 are SEHNR and FQNEAQ (reference sequence). CDR3 length: 13 amino acids. The CDR3 protein is CASSLPQSDEQFF. CDR3 coding DNA: TGTGCCAGCAGCTTACCTCAGAGCGATGAGCAGTTCTTC. The full variable domain, its missing parts supplied by reference TRBV7-9 and TRBJ2-1, is DTGVSQNPRHKITKRGQNVTFRCDPISEHNRLYWYRQTLGQGPEFLTYFQNEAQLEKSRLLSDRFSAERPKGSFSTLEIQRTEQGDSAMYLCASSLPQSDEQFFGPGTRLTVL.

The sample holds one count of this clone. The chain couples TRBV9 to TRBJ2-7; D remains ambiguous. Trimming pared 3 bases from V and 2 bases from J, leaving 9 bases between. The germline CDR1 and CDR2 sequences are SGDLS and YYNGEE. The CDR3 consists of 13 residues. The CDR3 DNA is TGTGCCAGCAGCGGAGGTCCAGCCTACGAGCAGTACTTC. As protein: CASSGGPAYEQYF.

The rearrangement joins TRBV7-9 to TRBJ2-7, with 9 bases identical to TRBD1. The CDR3 length is 15 residues. J was trimmed by 3 bases and V by 6 bases; bases with no gene match: 9. Germline V lookup: CDR1 SEHNR, CDR2 FQNEAQ (reference sequence). CDR3 nucleotides: TGTGCCAGCAGTCCACAGGGGGCGCGAATCTACGAGCAGTACTTC. It translates to CASSPQGARIYEQYF.

This chain connects TRBV28 to TRBJ2-1, with a tentative D call TRBD1 (6 bases). Germline assignment: CDR1 MDHEN and CDR2 SYDVKM. Trimming stripped 3 bases from V and 8 bases from J, with 14 bases between. CDR3 size: 14 residues. The CDR3: CASSFSDRPDEQFF. CDR3 sequence (DNA): TGTGCCAGCAGTTTCTCCGACAGGCCCGATGAGCAGTTCTTC.

V and J are TRBV7-3 and TRBJ2-3, with 8 bases identical to TRBD2. CDR3 length: 15 amino acids. J gave up 2 bases and V 8 bases, and 9 bases lay outside the gene matches. The V gene's germline CDR1 is SGHTA and CDR2 FQGTGA. The CDR3 reads CASAPGTRYTDTQYF. The CDR3 coding sequence is TGTGCCAGCGCCCCCGGGACTAGATACACAGATACGCAGTATTTT.

The chain recombines TRBV2 with TRBJ2-3, with 8 bases identical to TRBD2. The CDR3 has 17 amino acids. V lost 1 base to trimming and J lost 0 bases; unmatched junction nucleotides: 6. The germline CDR1 and CDR2 sequences are SNHLY and FYNNEI. The CDR3 DNA reads as TGTGCCAGCAGTGAAGTTTGGGCTAGCGGGAGCACAGATACGCAGTATTTT. It translates to CASSEVWASGSTDTQYF.

This chain links TRBV5-6 with TRBJ1-2, with 10 positions matching TRBD1. The CDR3 contains 16 residues. J lost 5 bases, V lost 0 bases, and 7 bases had no gene match. Germline V CDR1 and CDR2: SGHDT, YYEEEE. CDR3 in DNA: TGTGCCAGCAGCTTGGAAGGGACAGGGGTTCGGTATGGCTACACCTTC. Protein: CASSLEGTGVRYGYTF. Full variable domain (remainder filled in from reference TRBV5-6 and TRBJ1-2): DAGVTQSPTHLIKTRGQQVTLRCSPKSGHDTVSWYQQALGQGPQFIFQYYEEEERQRGNFPDRFSGHQFPNYSSELNVNALLLGDSALYLCASSLEGTGVRYGYTFGSGTRLTVV.

This chain connects TRBV7-9 to TRBJ2-5; possible D gene TRBD2, 5 bases. Trimming took off 5 bases at V and 5 bases at J, with 15 bases between the two ends. This CDR3 comprises 14 residues. Looked up from germline, CDR1 is SEHNR and CDR2 is FQNEAQ (reference sequence). The CDR3 bases are TGTGCCAGCAGCCCGCCAGCTAGCCCGGAGACCCAGTACTTC. This codes for CASSPPASPETQYF.

The chain links TRBV9 to TRBJ1-1; TRBD1 aligns across 8 bases. The CDR3 is 14 residues long. Germline V gives CDR1 SGDLS, CDR2 YYNGEE. J was trimmed by 5 bases and V by 2 bases; bases with no gene match: 5. As DNA, the CDR3 is TGTGCCAGCAGCGTTGGACAGGGATGGACTGAAGCTTTCTTT. It translates to CASSVGQGWTEAFF.

CDR3: CAWSVYSSYEQYF. The CDR3 bases are TGTGCCTGGAGTGTTTACAGCTCCTACGAGCAGTACTTC. V and J are TRBV30 and TRBJ2-7; no clear D gene. Trimming pared 0 bases from V and 0 bases from J, leaving 6 bases between. Germline V gene data show CDR1 as GTSNPN and CDR2 as SVGIG (reference sequence). The length of the CDR3 is 13 residues.

J is TRBJ1-2 and V is TRBV7-9; the D is unclear. The CDR3 spans 16 residues. The V end lost 5 bases, the J end lost 2 bases, and 18 bases lay between the germline ends. The germline V gene has CDR1 SEHNR and CDR2 FQNEAQ (reference sequence). CDR3 in amino acids: CASSLSAERQNYGYTF. The CDR3 DNA is TGTGCCAGCAGCCTTTCAGCTGAGCGCCAGAACTATGGCTACACCTTC.

This chain uses TRBV7-6 with TRBJ2-3; TRBD2 aligns across 7 bases. CDR1 is SGHVS and CDR2 is FNYEAQ in the germline V gene. The CDR3 loop spans 15 amino acids. V shed 5 bases and J 1 base; nucleotides not matched to a gene: 6. The CDR3 nucleotides read TGTGCCAGCAGCCCGGAGCGGGGCCGCACAGATACGCAGTATTTT. It translates to CASSPERGRTDTQYF. Complete variable domain (other parts from reference TRBV7-6 and TRBJ2-3): GAGVSQSPRYKVTKRGQDVALRCDPISGHVSLYWYRQALGQGPEFLTYFNYEAQQDKSGLPNDRFSAERPEGSISTLTIQRTEQRDSAMYRCASSPERGRTDTQYFGPGTRLTVL.

Regarding this clone: Mismatch with germline at one junction end may stem from a read error. The CDR3 loop reads CASSEALRDKNSGELFF. DNA for the CDR3: TGTGCCAGCAGTGAAGCGCTTCGAGACAAGAACTCCGGGGAGCTGTTTTTT. The chain uses TRBV6-1 and TRBJ2-2, with D hard to call. This CDR3 is 17 amino acids long. Germline V lookup: CDR1 MNHNS, CDR2 SASEGT.